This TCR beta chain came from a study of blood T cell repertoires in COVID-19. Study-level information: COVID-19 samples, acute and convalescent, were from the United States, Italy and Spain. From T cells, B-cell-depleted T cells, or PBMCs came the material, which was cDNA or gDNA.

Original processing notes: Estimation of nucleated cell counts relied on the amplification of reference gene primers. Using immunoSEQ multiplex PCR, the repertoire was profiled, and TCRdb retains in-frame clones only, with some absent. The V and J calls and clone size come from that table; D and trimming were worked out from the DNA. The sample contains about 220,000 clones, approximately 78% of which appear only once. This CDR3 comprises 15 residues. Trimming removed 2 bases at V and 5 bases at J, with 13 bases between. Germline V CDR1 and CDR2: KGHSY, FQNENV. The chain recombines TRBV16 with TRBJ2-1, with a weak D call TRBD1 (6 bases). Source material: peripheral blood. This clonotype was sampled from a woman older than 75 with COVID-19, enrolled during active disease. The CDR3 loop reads CASSQMDSRHNEQFF. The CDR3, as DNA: TGTGCCAGCAGCCAAATGGACAGCCGACACAATGAGCAGTTCTTC.